The 8 T cell receptor beta chains below come from one sample, sequenced in a study of OX40 agonist ivuxolimab in advanced cancers. Preparation of the library involved the immunoSEQ multiplex PCR assay. Entries here come from immuneACCESS through TCRdb and include only in-frame sequences with V and J called. Some clones fail to appear in such tables; in the studies checked, an unresolved V gene covers under half of the shortfall, and the cause of the remainder is unknown. Counted in this sample were 30,000 to 35,000 clones; 65% to 80% of them appeared once. The top ten clones comprise roughly a fifth of the sample. The specimen comprised CD4+ or CD8+ T cells sorted from blood, sampled in a trial of the OX40 agonist ivuxolimab. These receptors originate from an adult with an advanced solid tumor such as melanoma, head and neck, liver or kidney cancer.

The sample holds a few counts of this clone. The chain combines TRBV30 with TRBJ1-1, with D possibly matching TRBD1 (6 bases). The ends were cut back, 3 bases at V and 5 bases at J, with 10 bases in the middle. The CDR3 is 12 residues long. The germline CDR1 and CDR2 sequences are GTSNPN and SVGIG (reference sequence). In DNA, the CDR3 is TGTGCCTGGAGATGGGGGGCGACTGAAGCTTTCTTT. As protein: CAWRWGATEAFF.

There are a few counts of this clone. This sequence joins TRBV5-6 and TRBJ2-6, with TRBD1 identical over 10 bases. This CDR3 has 18 amino acids. Trimming removed 2 bases from V and 0 bases from J; junction bases left unmatched: 5. From germline, CDR1 is SGHDT and CDR2 YYEEEE. CDR3 region: CASSFLRTGGSGANVLTF. The CDR3 nucleotides are TGTGCCAGCAGCTTTCTCAGGACAGGGGGCTCTGGGGCCAACGTCCTGACTTTC.

This chain connects TRBV5-4 to TRBJ1-2; D gene unclear. V lost 0 bases to trimming and J lost 7 bases, with 13 bases between them. Germline CDR1 is SGHNT and CDR2 is YYREEE (reference sequence). This CDR3 contains 14 residues. Here the CDR3 DNA reads TGTGCCAGCAGCTTGGACGAGAGTTTTCTTGGCTACACCTTC. It specifies CASSLDESFLGYTF.

J is TRBJ1-6 and V is TRBV6-6; D not certain. Deletions cut 9 bases from V and 9 bases from J, with 3 bases between. Germline V gene lookup returns CDR1 MNHNY and CDR2 SVGAGI (reference sequence). This CDR3 has 9 amino acids. The CDR3 sequence is CASGSPLHF. In DNA form, the CDR3 reads TGTGCCAGTGGTTCACCCCTCCACTTT.

The rearrangement links TRBV19 to TRBJ1-1; D not resolved. CDR1 LNHDA and CDR2 SQIVND come from the germline V gene (reference sequence). V was clipped by 3 bases and J by 6 bases, with 17 bases between them. The CDR3 loop spans 15 amino acids. CDR3 region: CASSMAGSQNAEAFF. The CDR3 bases are TGTGCCAGTAGTATGGCGGGATCCCAGAATGCTGAAGCTTTCTTT.

This chain joins TRBV6-1 and TRBJ2-5, with D maybe TRBD1 (5 bases). The CDR3 runs 14 residues. Trimming pared 7 bases from V and 1 base from J, leaving 13 bases between. From germline, CDR1 is MNHNS and CDR2 SASEGT. CDR3 sequence: CASTIGVIQETQYF. CDR3 nucleotide sequence: TGTGCCAGCACTATAGGGGTGATCCAAGAGACCCAGTACTTC.

This chain joins TRBV5-8 and TRBJ2-1; 10 nucleotides line up with TRBD1. The junction had 5 bases not matched to a gene; V was cut back by 3 bases and J by 5 bases. CDR3 length: 15 residues. From germline, CDR1 is SGHTS and CDR2 YDEGEE. Written as DNA, the CDR3 is TGTGCCAGCAGCTGGGCCGGGACAGGGGACAATGAGCAGTTCTTC. Its protein is CASSWAGTGDNEQFF.

This clone has only one observation. J is TRBJ2-1 and V is TRBV20-1; perhaps TRBD2 as D (5 bases). This CDR3 has 11 residues. The germline V and J ends were trimmed by 3 bases and 7 bases, with 7 bases remaining between them. From germline, CDR1 is DFQATT and CDR2 SNEGSKA (reference sequence). Here the CDR3 reads CSARSGNEQFF. CDR3 nucleotides: TGCAGTGCTAGGAGCGGAAATGAGCAGTTCTTC.